There are a few counts of the clone carrying this T cell receptor beta chain. Its antigen is not known. Individual cDNA molecules were tagged with unique molecular identifiers. TCRdb called the 5' RACE reads again in MiXCR, with one record for every CDR3 protein. The table records approximately 84,000 distinct CDR3 sequences, 13% of them present only once. This sample is drawn from a study of early T cells in non-severe SARS-CoV-2 infection. Overall study: Sequenced bulk RNA came from whole blood that was unsorted, and chains were unpaired. General study findings and limits: VDJdb-based matching was biased toward anti-spike CD8 responses and missed private and CD4 specificities.

Trimming took 1 base from V and 0 from J, leaving 7 bases between them. Germline assignment: CDR1 SEHNR and CDR2 FQNEAQ (reference sequence). This CDR3 is 15 amino acids long. The genes are TRBV7-9 and TRBJ1-3, with unresolved D. This TCR was sampled from an adult who was a healthcare worker with PCR-confirmed SARS-CoV-2 infection or an uninfected control (not recorded which). Sequencing input: whole blood. CDR3 nucleotide sequence: TGTGCCAGCAGCTTAGATGCGTACTCTGGAAACACCATATATTTT. Its protein is CASSLDAYSGNTIYF.